A selection of T cell receptor beta chains follows, all from one sample in a study of T-cell memory formation after mild COVID-19. MiXCR was run by TCRdb on the 5' RACE reads, yielding one entry per CDR3 protein. The repertoire consists of around 300,000 distinct CDR3 sequences, with roughly 8% occurring once and the leading ten covering roughly 23%. The material sequenced was PBMCs or a T cell subset sorted from them (not recorded which). These receptor sequences come from a man aged 18 to 35 who had mild COVID-19 (a few samples of this study predate the infection). Cell type and time point are not known. Each CDR3 is given with its conserved first and last residue. D genes are given only for firm matches. Rows may omit the clone size; those that give it use once, few, many or a size class.

D gene,V gene,clone size,J gene,CDR3 DNA,CDR3 protein
TRBD1,TRBV19,once,TRBJ1-1,TGTGACAGTAGTAATTACGGGACAGGGGTGACTGAAGCTTTCTTT,CDSSNYGTGVTEAFF
NA,TRBV4-3,many,TRBJ2-1,TGCGCCAGCAGCGGTGGGACGGCCCGATACAATGAGCAGTTCTTC,CASSGGTARYNEQFF
TRBD2,TRBV6-5,many,TRBJ2-3,TGTGCCAGCAGCCGGAGCGGGGCGTACACAGATACGCAGTATTTT,CASSRSGAYTDTQYF
TRBD2,TRBV7-9,few,TRBJ2-5,TGTGCCAGCAGCTCCCGGAGAGTAAGCGGGGGGAACCAAGAGACCCAGTACTTC,CASSSRRVSGGNQETQYF
TRBD1,TRBV7-3,NA,TRBJ2-2,TGTGCCAGCAGCTTCAGACAGGGATCCCCAGCCGGGGAGCTGTTTTTT,CASSFRQGSPAGELFF
NA,TRBV12-3/TRBV12-4,many,TRBJ2-1,TGTGCCAGCAGTTTAACCGTGGGAGCCTACAATGAGCAGTTCTTC,CASSLTVGAYNEQFF
NA,TRBV9,many,TRBJ2-5,TGTGCCAGCAGCGTAGCTGTGGGAGAGACCCAGTACTTC,CASSVAVGETQYF
TRBD2,TRBV5-1,few,TRBJ2-3,TGCGCCAGCAGCCGGGCTAGCGGGGGGGCTTTAACAGATACGCAGTATTTT,CASSRASGGALTDTQYF
TRBD1,TRBV28,NA,TRBJ1-1,TGTGCCACGGTGGGACAGGTTAACACTGAAGCTTTCTTT,CATVGQVNTEAFF
NA,TRBV12-3/TRBV12-4,NA,TRBJ2-2,TGTGCCAGCAGTTTCTCCGCAGGGACGAACACCGGGGAGCTGTTTTTT,CASSFSAGTNTGELFF
NA,TRBV4-1,few,TRBJ2-7,TGCGCCAGCAGCCGAAGGGGGCGGGGGTTGAGCTCCTACGAGCAGTACTTC,CASSRRGRGLSSYEQYF
NA,TRBV20-1,NA,TRBJ1-5,TGCAGTGCTAGAGGGGCAGAAAGCAATCAGCCCCAGCATTTT,CSARGAESNQPQHF
NA,TRBV24-1,NA,TRBJ2-5,TGTGCCACCAGTGATGTAGGTGAGGAGACCCAGTACTTC,CATSDVGEETQYF
NA,TRBV6-5,NA,TRBJ1-5,TGTGCCAGCAGTTACTCGTATCTTAATCAGCCCCAGCATTTT,CASSYSYLNQPQHF
NA,TRBV9,NA,TRBJ2-7,TGTGCCAGCAGCGTAGAGGACAGAGCCCCTTCCTACGAGCAGTACTTC,CASSVEDRAPSYEQYF
TRBD2,TRBV7-8,NA,TRBJ2-3,TGTGCCAGCAGCTTAGCGCCGGGACTAGCGGGGACCGATACGCAGTATTTT,CASSLAPGLAGTDTQYF
TRBD2,TRBV11-2,many,TRBJ2-2,TGTGCCAGCAGCTCAATAGCGGGGGGACGCACCGGGGAGCTGTTTTTT,CASSSIAGGRTGELFF
NA,TRBV19,NA,TRBJ1-5,TGTGCCAGTAGAAATATAGGACTGGGATCGGGCAATCAGCCCCAGCATTTT,CASRNIGLGSGNQPQHF
TRBD1,TRBV5-5,few,TRBJ2-3,TGTGCCAGCAGCTTGCTTACTTGGGACAGACACACAGATACGCAGTATTTT,CASSLLTWDRHTDTQYF
TRBD1,TRBV7-2,many,TRBJ1-2,TGTGCCAGCAGCTGGCCGCCGGGACAGGGCCGCGGCTACACCTTC,CASSWPPGQGRGYTF
NA,TRBV5-1,few,TRBJ2-2,TGCGCCAGCAGTTGGGTCACCGGGGAGCTGTTTTTT,CASSWVTGELFF
TRBD1,TRBV6-5,NA,TRBJ2-2,TGTGCCAGCAGCCGTCTAAGGGGGCGGAACACCGGGGAGCTGTTTTTT,CASSRLRGRNTGELFF
TRBD1,TRBV7-8,NA,TRBJ1-4,TGTGCCAGCAGCTTCTTCAGGGGGCCTGAAAAACTGTTTTTT,CASSFFRGPEKLFF
NA,TRBV10-3,few,TRBJ2-6,TGTGCCATCAGATCAGGTTACCTCTCTGGGGCCAACGTCCTGACTTTC,CAIRSGYLSGANVLTF
NA,TRBV18,NA,TRBJ2-5,TGTGCCAGCTCACTCTTTGTTGGGGAAGAGACCCAGTACTTC,CASSLFVGEETQYF
TRBD1,TRBV3-1,NA,TRBJ1-1,TGTGCCAGCAGCCAAGATGCGGGACAGGGACGAATGAACACTGAAGCTTTCTTT,CASSQDAGQGRMNTEAFF
NA,TRBV12-3/TRBV12-4,NA,TRBJ2-3,TGTGCCAGAAGAGGGGCCGAAGATACGCAGTATTTT,CARRGAEDTQYF
NA,TRBV5-1,few,TRBJ2-3,TGCGCCAGCCAGCCGGAGGTTGGAACAGATACGCAGTATTTT,CASQPEVGTDTQYF
TRBD2,TRBV7-3,NA,TRBJ2-1,TGTGCCAGCAGCTTAAGACTAGCGGGGGGCCAGCAGTTCTTC,CASSLRLAGGQQFF
NA,TRBV4-2,NA,TRBJ2-1,TGTGCCAGCAGCCAAAGCCCCCAAGGCAGGGGGCAGTTCTTC,CASSQSPQGRGQFF
NA,TRBV10-3,NA,TRBJ2-1,TGTGCCATCAGTGAAAACATAGGGAACGAGCAGTTCTTC,CAISENIGNEQFF
NA,TRBV5-1,many,TRBJ1-4,TGCGCCAGCAGCTTGCCCGGAAATGAAAAACTGTTTTTT,CASSLPGNEKLFF
NA,TRBV6-5,few,TRBJ1-2,TGTGCCAGCAGATCCCGGACAGCCTTAGGGTATGGCTACACCTTC,CASRSRTALGYGYTF
NA,TRBV5-1,few,TRBJ1-1,TGCGCCAGCAGCTTGGTACAGATGAACACTGAAGCTTTCTTT,CASSLVQMNTEAFF
TRBD1,TRBV27,few,TRBJ2-1,TGTGCCAGCGGGACAGGGGGCTACAATGAGCAGTTCTTC,CASGTGGYNEQFF
NA,TRBV4-3,few,TRBJ1-5,TGCGCCAGCAGCCAAGACTCGTACAATCAGCCCCAGCATTTT,CASSQDSYNQPQHF
NA,TRBV24-1,many,TRBJ1-2,TGTGCCACCAGTGATTTGCGTCAGGGCCATGGCTACACCTTC,CATSDLRQGHGYTF
NA,TRBV6-5,NA,TRBJ1-2,TGTGCCAGCAGTTACTCACCGGGGGCCCTTGCCGGCTACACCTTC,CASSYSPGALAGYTF
NA,TRBV27,few,TRBJ2-1,TGTGCCAGCAGTTCCGCGCGTGGTGATGAGCAGTTCTTC,CASSSARGDEQFF
NA,TRBV7-9,NA,TRBJ2-6,TGTGCCAGCAGCTTCGTACCGGGGCAAGGGGCCAACGTCCTGACTTTC,CASSFVPGQGANVLTF
NA,TRBV19,many,TRBJ2-3,TGTGCCAGTAAGTCGGATACGCAGTATTTT,CASKSDTQYF
NA,TRBV5-5,few,TRBJ2-5,TGTGCCAGCAGCTTCGAGCACCCGTCCCAAGAGACCCAGTACTTC,CASSFEHPSQETQYF
NA,TRBV20-1,NA,TRBJ1-6,TGCAGTGCGCGGCCGGCGGGCAAGAATTCACCCCTCCACTTT,CSARPAGKNSPLHF
TRBD2,TRBV3-1,NA,TRBJ2-1,TGTGCCAGCAGCCAAGCGGCGACTAGCCACTACAATGAGCAGTTCTTC,CASSQAATSHYNEQFF
NA,TRBV12-3/TRBV12-4,few,TRBJ1-1,TGTGCCAGCAGTTTTTTGAGGGGGAGGTCTGAAGCTTTCTTT,CASSFLRGRSEAFF
TRBD1,TRBV4-3,few,TRBJ2-5,TGCGCCAGCAGCGCGTCCGGGACAGGGGGGAGAGAGACCCAGTACTTC,CASSASGTGGRETQYF
NA,TRBV4-3,few,TRBJ1-2,TGCGCCAGCAGCCGGGGGCTAAATCGGGGCTATGGCTACACCTTC,CASSRGLNRGYGYTF
NA,TRBV11-2,NA,TRBJ2-3,TGTGCCAGCAGCGCCAGGGATCGGGTCACAGATACGCAGTATTTT,CASSARDRVTDTQYF
NA,TRBV29-1,few,TRBJ1-2,TGCAGCGTTGTACAGGGTGTTGACTATGGCTACACCTTC,CSVVQGVDYGYTF
TRBD2,TRBV20-1,NA,TRBJ2-1,TGCAGTGCTTCTAGCGGGGCCTCCTACAATGAGCAGTTCTTC,CSASSGASYNEQFF
TRBD1,TRBV12-3/TRBV12-4,NA,TRBJ1-1,TGTGCCAGCAGGGGGACAGGGGTAAACACTGAAGCTTTCTTT,CASRGTGVNTEAFF
TRBD1,TRBV7-9,many,TRBJ2-1,TGTGCCAGCAGCCCAGGGACAGGTCTCGTCAATGAGCAGTTCTTC,CASSPGTGLVNEQFF
NA,TRBV7-2,many,TRBJ2-4,TGTGCCAGCAGCTTAGCGCCCGGCTCCCAATACATTCAGTACTTC,CASSLAPGSQYIQYF
TRBD2,TRBV5-1,NA,TRBJ2-7,TGCGCCAGCAGCTTGACTAGCGGGTCCCACGAGCAGTACTTC,CASSLTSGSHEQYF